The entry below gives a single T cell receptor beta chain sequence along with its context. Its antigen is currently unknown. Unmatched junction bases numbered 7, after V lost 0 bases and J lost 2 bases. CDR1 and CDR2 (germline): LGHNA, YNFKEQ. This CDR3 comprises 18 residues. These data belong to a study of cytomegalovirus exposure and HLA in healthy donors. Overall study findings and caveats: Researchers had no immune exposure information except CMV serostatus available. Later analysis indicated greater clonal expansion among HLA-associated TCR beta chains than among equally common other chains.

Both 60 Vbeta primers and 13 Jbeta primers went into the PCR. Data came from immunoSEQ multiplex PCR; TCRdb stores just in-frame clones and leaves some out. The sample consists of 150,000 to 180,000 clones, roughly 72% of them appearing once. The source material was PBMCs. This TCR came from a man between 25 and 39 years old in good health and CMV-seronegative. The chain is built from TRBV4-2 and TRBJ2-3; the match to TRBD2 covers 11 bases. The CDR3 here is CASSQDASGGPFTDTQYF. CDR3 coding DNA: TGTGCCAGCAGCCAAGATGCTAGCGGGGGGCCTTTCACAGATACGCAGTATTTT.